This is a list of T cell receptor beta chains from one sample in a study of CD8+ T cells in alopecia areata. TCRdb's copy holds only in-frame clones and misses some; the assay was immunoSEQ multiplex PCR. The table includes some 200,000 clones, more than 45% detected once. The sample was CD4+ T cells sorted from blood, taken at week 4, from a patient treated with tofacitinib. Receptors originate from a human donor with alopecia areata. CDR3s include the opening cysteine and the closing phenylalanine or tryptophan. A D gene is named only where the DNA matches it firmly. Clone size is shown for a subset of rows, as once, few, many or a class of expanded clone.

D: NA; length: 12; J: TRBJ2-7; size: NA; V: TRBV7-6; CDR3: CASSSREHEQYF; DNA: TGTGCCAGCAGCTCAAGGGAGCACGAGCAGTACTTC
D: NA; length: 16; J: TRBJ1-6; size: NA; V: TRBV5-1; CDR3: CASSPGPTGTNSPLHF; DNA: TGCGCCAGCAGCCCCGGACCTACAGGGACTAATTCACCCCTCCACTTT
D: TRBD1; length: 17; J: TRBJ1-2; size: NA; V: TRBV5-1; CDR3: CASSLGPQGQLNYGYTF; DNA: TGCGCCAGCAGCTTGGGCCCCCAGGGACAGTTGAACTATGGCTACACCTTC
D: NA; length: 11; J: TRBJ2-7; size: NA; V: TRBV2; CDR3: CASTNGYEQYF; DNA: TGTGCCAGCACGAATGGGTACGAGCAGTACTTC
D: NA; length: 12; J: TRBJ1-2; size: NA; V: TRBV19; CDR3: CASSIEPYGYTF; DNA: TGTGCCAGTAGTATAGAACCGTATGGCTACACCTTC
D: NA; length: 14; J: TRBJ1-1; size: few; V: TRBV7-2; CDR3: CASSPGTPNTEAFF; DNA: TGTGCCAGCAGCCCAGGGACACCGAACACTGAAGCTTTCTTT
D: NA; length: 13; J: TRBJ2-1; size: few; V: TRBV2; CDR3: CASSERPRAEQFF; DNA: TGTGCCAGCAGTGAAAGACCTCGTGCTGAGCAGTTCTTC
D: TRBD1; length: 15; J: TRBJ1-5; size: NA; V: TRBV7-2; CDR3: CASREGAVGNQPQHF; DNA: TGTGCCAGCAGGGAGGGGGCCGTAGGCAATCAGCCCCAGCATTTT
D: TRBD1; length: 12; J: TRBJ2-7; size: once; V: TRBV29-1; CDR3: CSVLTGGDEQYF; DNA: TGCAGCGTTTTGACAGGGGGGGACGAGCAGTACTTC
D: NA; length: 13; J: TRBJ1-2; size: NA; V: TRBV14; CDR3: CASSQDPSYGYTF; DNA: TGTGCCAGCAGCCAAGACCCAAGCTATGGCTACACCTTC
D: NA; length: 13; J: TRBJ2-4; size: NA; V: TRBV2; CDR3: CASRGRAKNIQYF; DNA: TGTGCCAGCAGGGGGAGAGCCAAAAACATTCAGTACTTC
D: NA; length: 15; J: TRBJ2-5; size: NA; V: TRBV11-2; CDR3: CASSLGEGGWKTQYF; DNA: TGTGCCAGCAGCTTAGGGGAGGGGGGCTGGAAGACCCAGTACTTC
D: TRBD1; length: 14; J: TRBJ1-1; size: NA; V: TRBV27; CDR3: CASSRDRLNTEAFF; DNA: TGTGCCAGCAGTCGGGACAGATTGAACACTGAAGCTTTCTTT
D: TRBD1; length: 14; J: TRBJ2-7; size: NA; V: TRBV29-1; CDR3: CSVEQGSLPYEQYF; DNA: TGCAGCGTAGAACAGGGGTCCTTACCCTACGAGCAGTACTTC
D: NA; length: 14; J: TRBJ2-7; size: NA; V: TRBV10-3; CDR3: CAISESRTLYEQYF; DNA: TGTGCCATCAGTGAGTCTAGGACCCTCTACGAGCAGTACTTC
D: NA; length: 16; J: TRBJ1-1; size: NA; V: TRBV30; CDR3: CAWSTWGGQMNTEAFF; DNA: TGTGCCTGGAGTACGTGGGGGGGGCAGATGAACACTGAAGCTTTCTTT
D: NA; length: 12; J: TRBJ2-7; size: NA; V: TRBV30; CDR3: CAWSWELGEQYF; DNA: TGTGCCTGGAGCTGGGAGTTAGGGGAGCAGTACTTC
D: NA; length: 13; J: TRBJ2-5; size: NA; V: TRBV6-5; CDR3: CASSARDQETQYF; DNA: TGTGCCAGCAGTGCCCGGGACCAAGAGACCCAGTACTTC
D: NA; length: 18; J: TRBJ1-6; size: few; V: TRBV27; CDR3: CASSWGGRRQPLNSPLHF; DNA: TGTGCCAGCAGTTGGGGGGGAAGAAGACAGCCGCTTAATTCACCCCTCCACTTT
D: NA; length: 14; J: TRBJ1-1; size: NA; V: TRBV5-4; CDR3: CASSLGQVNTEAFF; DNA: TGTGCCAGCAGCTTGGGACAGGTGAACACTGAAGCTTTCTTT
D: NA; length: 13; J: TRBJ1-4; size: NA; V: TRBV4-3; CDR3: CASSQDRNEKLFF; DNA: TGCGCCAGCAGCCAAGATAGGAATGAAAAACTGTTTTTT
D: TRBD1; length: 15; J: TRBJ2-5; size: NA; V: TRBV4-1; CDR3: CASSQGPRQGETQYF; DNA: TGCGCCAGCAGCCAAGGCCCTAGACAGGGGGAGACCCAGTACTTC
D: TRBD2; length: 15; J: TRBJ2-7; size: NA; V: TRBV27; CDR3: CASSVLLAGLSEQYF; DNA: TGTGCCAGCAGTGTATTACTAGCGGGGCTGTCCGAGCAGTACTTC
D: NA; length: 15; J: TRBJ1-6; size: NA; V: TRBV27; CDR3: CASREQGLSNSPLHF; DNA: TGTGCCAGCAGAGAACAGGGTTTATCGAATTCACCCCTCCACTTT
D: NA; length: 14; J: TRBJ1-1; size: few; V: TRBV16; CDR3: CASSQSQEVGEAFF; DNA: TGTGCCAGCAGCCAATCTCAGGAGGTGGGTGAAGCTTTCTTT
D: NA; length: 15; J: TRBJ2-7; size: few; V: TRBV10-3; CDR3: CAISRLNGTSYEQYF; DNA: TGTGCCATCAGTAGACTCAACGGGACATCCTACGAGCAGTACTTC
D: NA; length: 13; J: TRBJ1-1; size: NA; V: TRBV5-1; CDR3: CASSHGTNTEAFF; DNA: TGCGCCAGCAGCCATGGGACAAACACTGAAGCTTTCTTT
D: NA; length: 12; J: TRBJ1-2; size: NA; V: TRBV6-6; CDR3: CASSQTDYGYTF; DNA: TGTGCCAGCAGTCAGACAGACTATGGCTACACCTTC
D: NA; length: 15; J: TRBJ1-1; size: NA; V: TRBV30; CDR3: CAWSTGSRMNTEAFF; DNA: TGTGCCTGGAGTACGGGGTCGCGAATGAACACTGAAGCTTTCTTT
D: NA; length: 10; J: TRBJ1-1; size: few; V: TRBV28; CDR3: CAAKDTEAFF; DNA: TGTGCCGCCAAAGACACTGAAGCTTTCTTT
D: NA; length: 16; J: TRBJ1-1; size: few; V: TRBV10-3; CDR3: CAISGQEQGSGTEAFF; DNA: TGTGCCATCAGCGGTCAAGAGCAGGGATCCGGAACTGAAGCTTTCTTT
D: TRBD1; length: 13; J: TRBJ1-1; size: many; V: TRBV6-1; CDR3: CASRTGVATEAFF; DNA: TGTGCCAGCAGAACAGGGGTGGCCACTGAAGCTTTCTTT
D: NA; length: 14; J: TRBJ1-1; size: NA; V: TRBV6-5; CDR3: CASSYSQVRPEAFF; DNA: TGTGCCAGCAGTTACTCGCAAGTTCGCCCTGAAGCTTTCTTT
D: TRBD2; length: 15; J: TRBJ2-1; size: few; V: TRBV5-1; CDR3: CASSLAFGGGYEQFF; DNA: TGCGCCAGCAGCTTGGCCTTTGGCGGGGGGTATGAGCAGTTCTTC
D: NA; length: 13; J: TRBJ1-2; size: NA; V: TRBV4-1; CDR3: CASSQQGSYGYTF; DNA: TGCGCCAGCAGCCAACAAGGTTCCTATGGCTACACCTTC
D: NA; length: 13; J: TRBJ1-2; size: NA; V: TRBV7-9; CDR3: CASSYRADYGYTF; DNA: TGTGCCAGCAGCTACAGGGCCGACTATGGCTACACCTTC
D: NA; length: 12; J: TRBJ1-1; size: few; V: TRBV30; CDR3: CAWRIGNTEAFF; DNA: TGTGCCTGGAGGATAGGGAACACTGAAGCTTTCTTT
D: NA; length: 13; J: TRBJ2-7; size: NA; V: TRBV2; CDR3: CASSAERVSEQYF; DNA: TGTGCCAGCAGTGCGGAGCGGGTTAGCGAGCAGTACTTC
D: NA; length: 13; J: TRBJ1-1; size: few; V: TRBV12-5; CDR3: CASGRTENTEAFF; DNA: TGTGCTAGTGGTCGGACGGAGAACACTGAAGCTTTCTTT
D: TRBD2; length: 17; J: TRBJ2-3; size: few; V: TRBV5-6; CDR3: CASSFRTSGERTDTQYF; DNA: TGTGCCAGCAGCTTCAGGACTAGCGGGGAGCGCACAGATACGCAGTATTTT
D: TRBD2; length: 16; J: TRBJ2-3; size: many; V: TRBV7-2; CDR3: CASSLSALAGTDTQYF; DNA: TGTGCCAGCAGCTTATCTGCCCTAGCGGGCACAGATACGCAGTATTTT
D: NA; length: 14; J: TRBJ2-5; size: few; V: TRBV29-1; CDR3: CSVFGGGAQETQYF; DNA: TGCAGCGTTTTCGGGGGCGGGGCCCAAGAGACCCAGTACTTC